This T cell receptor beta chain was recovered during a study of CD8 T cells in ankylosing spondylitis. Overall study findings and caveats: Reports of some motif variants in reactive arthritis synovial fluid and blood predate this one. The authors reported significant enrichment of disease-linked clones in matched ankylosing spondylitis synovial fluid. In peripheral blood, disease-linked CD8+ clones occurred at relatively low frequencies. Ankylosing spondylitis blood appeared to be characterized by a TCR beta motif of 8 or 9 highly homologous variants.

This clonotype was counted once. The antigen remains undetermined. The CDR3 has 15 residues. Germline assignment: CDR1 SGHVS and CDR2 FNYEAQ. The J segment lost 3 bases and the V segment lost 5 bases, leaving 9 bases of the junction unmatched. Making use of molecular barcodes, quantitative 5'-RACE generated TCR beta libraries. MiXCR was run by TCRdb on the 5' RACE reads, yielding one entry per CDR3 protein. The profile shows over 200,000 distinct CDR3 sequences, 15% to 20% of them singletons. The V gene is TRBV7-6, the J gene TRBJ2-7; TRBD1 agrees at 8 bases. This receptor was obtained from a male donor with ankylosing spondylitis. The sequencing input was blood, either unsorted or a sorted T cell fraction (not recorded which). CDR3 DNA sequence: TGTGCCAGCAGCCCGGACAGGGATAGAAACTACGAGCAGTACTTC. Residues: CASSPDRDRNYEQYF.